A selection of T cell receptor beta chains follows, all from one sample in a study of cytomegalovirus exposure and HLA in healthy donors. Only in-frame clones appear in the TCRdb table, and some are missing; sequencing was by immunoSEQ multiplex PCR. This sample's table has around 70,000 clones. The sample comprised PBMCs. Receptor source: a boy aged 5-17 years in good health and CMV-seronegative. The CDR3 runs from the conserved cysteine through the conserved F or W. A D gene is named only where the DNA matches it firmly.

d_gene: .; j_gene: TRBJ2-5; v_gene: TRBV7-2; CDR3aa: CASSFTGQETQYF; CDR3nt: TGTGCCAGCAGCTTCACAGGGCAAGAGACCCAGTACTTC
d_gene: .; j_gene: TRBJ1-2; v_gene: TRBV5-6; CDR3aa: CASSSRLKDGAGGYTF; CDR3nt: TGTGCCAGCAGCTCACGACTCAAGGATGGGGCGGGGGGCTACACCTTC
d_gene: .; j_gene: TRBJ2-1; v_gene: TRBV6-5; CDR3aa: CASSYSTDHNEQFF; CDR3nt: TGTGCCAGCAGTTACTCGACTGATCACAATGAGCAGTTCTTC
d_gene: TRBD1; j_gene: TRBJ2-1; v_gene: TRBV14; CDR3aa: CASSLQRRDRGSLSSYNEQFF; CDR3nt: TGTGCCAGCAGCCTCCAGCGGCGGGACAGGGGAAGTCTCTCGTCCTACAATGAGCAGTTCTTC
d_gene: TRBD2; j_gene: TRBJ2-1; v_gene: TRBV5-6; CDR3aa: CASSLPYIAGGSGEQFF; CDR3nt: TGTGCCAGCAGCTTACCTTATATAGCGGGGGGTTCCGGTGAGCAGTTCTTC
d_gene: .; j_gene: TRBJ2-1; v_gene: TRBV19; CDR3aa: CASKFEGGRSYNEQFF; CDR3nt: TGTGCCAGTAAATTTGAGGGAGGTAGGTCCTACAATGAGCAGTTCTTC
d_gene: TRBD2; j_gene: TRBJ2-2; v_gene: TRBV18; CDR3aa: CASAPLLAGYTGELFF; CDR3nt: TGTGCCAGCGCACCACTGCTAGCGGGATACACCGGGGAGCTGTTTTTT
d_gene: .; j_gene: TRBJ1-1; v_gene: TRBV29-1; CDR3aa: CSVSRAGETEAFF; CDR3nt: TGCAGCGTTTCGAGGGCGGGTGAGACTGAAGCTTTCTTT
d_gene: .; j_gene: TRBJ2-5; v_gene: TRBV11-3; CDR3aa: CASSLEGRVYGETQYF; CDR3nt: TGTGCCAGCAGCTTAGAGGGCAGGGTATACGGGGAGACCCAGTACTTC
d_gene: .; j_gene: TRBJ2-5; v_gene: TRBV30; CDR3aa: CAWSVRVQETQYF; CDR3nt: TGTGCCTGGAGTGTCCGGGTACAAGAGACCCAGTACTTC
d_gene: TRBD2; j_gene: TRBJ2-1; v_gene: TRBV18; CDR3aa: CASSTSEYNEQFF; CDR3nt: TGTGCCAGCTCGACTAGCGAATACAATGAGCAGTTCTTC
d_gene: .; j_gene: TRBJ2-7; v_gene: TRBV18; CDR3aa: CASSPGGTEIYEQYF; CDR3nt: TGTGCCAGCTCACCAGGGGGGACAGAGATCTACGAGCAGTACTTC
d_gene: TRBD1; j_gene: TRBJ1-2; v_gene: TRBV4-3; CDR3aa: CASSQDRGTGYGYTF; CDR3nt: TGCGCCAGCAGCCAAGATCGAGGGACAGGGTATGGCTACACCTTC
d_gene: .; j_gene: TRBJ1-1; v_gene: TRBV7-9; CDR3aa: CASSKRTDEAFF; CDR3nt: TGTGCCAGCAGCAAAAGGACAGATGAAGCTTTCTTT
d_gene: .; j_gene: TRBJ1-3; v_gene: TRBV7-6; CDR3aa: CASSLGLRVSGNTIYF; CDR3nt: TGTGCCAGCAGCTTAGGGCTCCGGGTCTCTGGAAACACCATATATTTT
d_gene: .; j_gene: TRBJ1-1; v_gene: TRBV20-1; CDR3aa: CSAPRSTEAFF; CDR3nt: TGCAGTGCCCCCCGGTCCACTGAAGCTTTCTTT
d_gene: .; j_gene: TRBJ2-3; v_gene: TRBV29-1; CDR3aa: CSVVGWTELTDTQYF; CDR3nt: TGCAGCGTTGTGGGTTGGACAGAACTCACAGATACGCAGTATTTT
d_gene: TRBD1; j_gene: TRBJ2-2; v_gene: TRBV9; CDR3aa: CASSSRQGASGELFF; CDR3nt: TGTGCCAGCAGCTCTCGACAGGGGGCTAGCGGGGAGCTGTTTTTT
d_gene: .; j_gene: TRBJ2-5; v_gene: TRBV6-6; CDR3aa: CASSPSGPQETQYF; CDR3nt: TGTGCCAGCAGTCCCTCAGGGCCCCAAGAGACCCAGTACTTC
d_gene: .; j_gene: TRBJ1-2; v_gene: TRBV5-6; CDR3aa: CASSLEEPGMHYGYTF; CDR3nt: TGTGCCAGCAGCTTGGAGGAACCAGGGATGCACTATGGCTACACCTTC
d_gene: .; j_gene: TRBJ2-3; v_gene: TRBV6-5; CDR3aa: CASSYEVAGDTQYF; CDR3nt: TGTGCCAGCAGTTACGAGGTGGCCGGAGATACGCAGTATTTT
d_gene: TRBD2; j_gene: TRBJ2-1; v_gene: TRBV7-9; CDR3aa: CASSLRLAGVNNEQFF; CDR3nt: TGTGCCAGCAGCTTAAGGCTAGCGGGAGTGAACAATGAGCAGTTCTTC
d_gene: .; j_gene: TRBJ1-1; v_gene: TRBV18; CDR3aa: CASTRAAMNTEAFF; CDR3nt: TGTGCCAGCACCCGAGCCGCGATGAACACTGAAGCTTTCTTT